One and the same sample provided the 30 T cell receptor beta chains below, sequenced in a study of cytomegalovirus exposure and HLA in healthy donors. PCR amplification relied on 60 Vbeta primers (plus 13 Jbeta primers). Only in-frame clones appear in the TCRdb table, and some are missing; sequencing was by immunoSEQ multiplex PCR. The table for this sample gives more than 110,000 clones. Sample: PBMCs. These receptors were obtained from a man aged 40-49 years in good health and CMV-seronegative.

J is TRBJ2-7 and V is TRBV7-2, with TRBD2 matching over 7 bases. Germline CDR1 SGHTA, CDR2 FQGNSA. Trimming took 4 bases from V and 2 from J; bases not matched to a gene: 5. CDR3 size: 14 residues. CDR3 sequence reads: CASSYYGGTYEQYF. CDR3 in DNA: TGTGCCAGCAGCTACTACGGGGGGACCTACGAGCAGTACTTC.

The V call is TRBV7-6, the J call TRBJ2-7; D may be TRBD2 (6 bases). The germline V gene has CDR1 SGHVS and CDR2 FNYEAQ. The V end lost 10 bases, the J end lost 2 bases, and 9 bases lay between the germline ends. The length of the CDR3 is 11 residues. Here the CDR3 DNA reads TGTGCCACCGGAGGGACCTACGAGCAGTACTTC. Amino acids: CATGGTYEQYF.

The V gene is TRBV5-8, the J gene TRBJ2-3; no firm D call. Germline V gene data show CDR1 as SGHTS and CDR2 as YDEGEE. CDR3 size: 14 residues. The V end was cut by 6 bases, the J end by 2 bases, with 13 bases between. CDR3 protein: CASNQRSYTDTQYF. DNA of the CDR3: TGTGCCAGCAACCAGCGCAGCTACACAGATACGCAGTATTTT.

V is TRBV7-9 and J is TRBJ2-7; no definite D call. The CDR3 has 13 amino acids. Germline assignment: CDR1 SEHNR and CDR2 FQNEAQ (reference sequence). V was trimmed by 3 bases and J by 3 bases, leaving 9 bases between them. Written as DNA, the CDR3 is TGTGCCAGCAGCTTGGGCGCCTACTACGAGCAGTACTTC. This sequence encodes CASSLGAYYEQYF.

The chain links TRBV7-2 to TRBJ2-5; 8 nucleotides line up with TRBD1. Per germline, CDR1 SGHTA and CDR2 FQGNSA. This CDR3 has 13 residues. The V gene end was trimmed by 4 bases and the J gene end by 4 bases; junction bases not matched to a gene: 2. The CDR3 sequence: CASSSGGRETQYF. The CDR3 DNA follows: TGTGCCAGCAGCTCAGGGGGCCGAGAGACCCAGTACTTC.

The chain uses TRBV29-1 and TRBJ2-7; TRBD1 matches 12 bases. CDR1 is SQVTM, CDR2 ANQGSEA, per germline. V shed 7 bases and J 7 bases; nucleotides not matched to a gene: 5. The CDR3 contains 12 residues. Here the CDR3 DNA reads TGCAGCGCTGGGACAGGGGGCGTGGAGCAGTACTTC. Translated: CSAGTGGVEQYF.

The CDR3 DNA reads TGTGCCAGCAGTACAGGCTACGGTGAGCAGTTCTTC. Translated: CASSTGYGEQFF. The V and J genes are TRBV5-6 and TRBJ2-1, with TRBD1 as a possible D gene (5 bases). Germline V gene data show CDR1 as SGHDT and CDR2 as YYEEEE. The length of the CDR3 is 12 residues. Trimming cost V 5 bases and J 9 bases, with 12 bases left between them.

CDR3 DNA: TGTGCCAGCGCAGTTCAATACGAGCAGTACTTC. This sequence encodes CASAVQYEQYF. J is TRBJ2-7 and V is TRBV7-8; D unclear. From germline, CDR1 is SGHVS and CDR2 FQNEAQ. Between the trimmed V and J ends, which lost 8 bases and 4 bases, there was a span of 9 bases. This CDR3 is 11 amino acids long.

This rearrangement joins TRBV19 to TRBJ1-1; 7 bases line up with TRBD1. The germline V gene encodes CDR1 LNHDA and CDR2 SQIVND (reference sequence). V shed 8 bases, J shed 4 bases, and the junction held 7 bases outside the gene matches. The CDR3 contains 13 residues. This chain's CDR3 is CASEGAQTTEAFF. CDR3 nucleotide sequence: TGTGCCAGTGAGGGGGCGCAGACCACTGAAGCTTTCTTT.

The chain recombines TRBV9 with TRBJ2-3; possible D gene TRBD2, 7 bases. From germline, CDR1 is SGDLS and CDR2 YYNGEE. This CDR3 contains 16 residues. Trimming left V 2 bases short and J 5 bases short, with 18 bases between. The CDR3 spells CASSVRGRGLQDTQYF. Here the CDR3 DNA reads TGTGCCAGCAGCGTCCGCGGGCGGGGGCTACAAGATACGCAGTATTTT.

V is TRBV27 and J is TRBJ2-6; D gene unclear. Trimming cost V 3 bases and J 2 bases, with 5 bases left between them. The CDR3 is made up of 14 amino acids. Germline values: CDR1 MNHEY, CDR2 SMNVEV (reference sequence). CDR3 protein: CASSFSPGANVLTF. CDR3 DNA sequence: TGTGCCAGCAGTTTCTCTCCTGGGGCCAACGTCCTGACTTTC.

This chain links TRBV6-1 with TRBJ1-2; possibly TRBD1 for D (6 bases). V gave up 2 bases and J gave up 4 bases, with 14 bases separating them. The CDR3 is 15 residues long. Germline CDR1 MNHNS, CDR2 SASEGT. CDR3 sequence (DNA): TGTGCCAGCAGTGAAAGAACAGGGAGGGGCTATGGCTACACCTTC. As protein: CASSERTGRGYGYTF.

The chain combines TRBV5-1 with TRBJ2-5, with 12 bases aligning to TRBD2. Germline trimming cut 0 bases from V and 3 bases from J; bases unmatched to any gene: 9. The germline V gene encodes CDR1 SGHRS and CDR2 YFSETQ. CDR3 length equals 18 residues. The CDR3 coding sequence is TGCGCCAGCAGCTTGGGGGCTAGCGGGGGGGCCGGAGAAGAGACCCAGTACTTC. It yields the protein CASSLGASGGAGEETQYF.

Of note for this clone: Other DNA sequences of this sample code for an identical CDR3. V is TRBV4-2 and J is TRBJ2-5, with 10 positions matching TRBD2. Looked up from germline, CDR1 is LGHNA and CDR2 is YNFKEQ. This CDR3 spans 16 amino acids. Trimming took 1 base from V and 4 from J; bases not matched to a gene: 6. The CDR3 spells CASSQVSGGAGETQYF. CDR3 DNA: TGTGCCAGCAGCCAAGTCAGCGGGGGGGCGGGAGAGACCCAGTACTTC.

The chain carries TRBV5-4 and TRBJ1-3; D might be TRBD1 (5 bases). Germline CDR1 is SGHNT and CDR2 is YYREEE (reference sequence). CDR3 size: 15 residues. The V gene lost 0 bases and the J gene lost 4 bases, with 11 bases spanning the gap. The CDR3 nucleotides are TGTGCCAGCAGCTTGGTTGGGGCAGAGGGAAACACCATATATTTT. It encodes CASSLVGAEGNTIYF.

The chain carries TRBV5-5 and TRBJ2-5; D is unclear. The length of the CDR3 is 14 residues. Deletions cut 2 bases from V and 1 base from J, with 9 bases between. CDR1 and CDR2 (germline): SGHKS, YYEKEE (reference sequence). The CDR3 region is CASSFLGPQETQYF. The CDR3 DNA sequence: TGTGCCAGCAGCTTTCTTGGGCCCCAAGAGACCCAGTACTTC.

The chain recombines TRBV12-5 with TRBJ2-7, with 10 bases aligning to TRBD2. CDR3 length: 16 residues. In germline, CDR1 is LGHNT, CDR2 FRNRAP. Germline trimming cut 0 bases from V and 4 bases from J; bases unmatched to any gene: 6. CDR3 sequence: CASGLVLAGYRYEQYF. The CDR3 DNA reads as TGTGCTAGTGGTTTGGTACTAGCGGGGTACCGGTACGAGCAGTACTTC.

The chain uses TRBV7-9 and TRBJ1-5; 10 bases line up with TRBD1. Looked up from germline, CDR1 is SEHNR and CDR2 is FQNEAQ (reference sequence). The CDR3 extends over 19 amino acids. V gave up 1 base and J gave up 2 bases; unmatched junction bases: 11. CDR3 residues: CASSLGLTGGKMGNQPQHF. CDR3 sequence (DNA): TGTGCCAGCAGCTTAGGTTTGACAGGGGGCAAGATGGGCAATCAGCCCCAGCATTTT. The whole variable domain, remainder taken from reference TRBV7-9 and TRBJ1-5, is DTGVSQNPRHKITKRGQNVTFRCDPISEHNRLYWYRQTLGQGPEFLTYFQNEAQLEKSRLLSDRFSAERPKGSFSTLEIQRTEQGDSAMYLCASSLGLTGGKMGNQPQHFGDGTRLSIL.

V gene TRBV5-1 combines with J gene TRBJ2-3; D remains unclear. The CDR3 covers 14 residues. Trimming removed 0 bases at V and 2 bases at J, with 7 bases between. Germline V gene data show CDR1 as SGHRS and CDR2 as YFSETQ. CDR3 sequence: CASSLGVLTDTQYF. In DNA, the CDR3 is TGCGCCAGCAGCTTGGGAGTTCTCACAGATACGCAGTATTTT.

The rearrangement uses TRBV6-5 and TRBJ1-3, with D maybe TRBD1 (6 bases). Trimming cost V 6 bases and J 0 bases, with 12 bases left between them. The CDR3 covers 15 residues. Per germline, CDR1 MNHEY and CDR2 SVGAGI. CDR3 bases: TGTGCCAGCAGCCCACAGGGAAGCTCTGGAAACACCATATATTTT. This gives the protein CASSPQGSSGNTIYF.

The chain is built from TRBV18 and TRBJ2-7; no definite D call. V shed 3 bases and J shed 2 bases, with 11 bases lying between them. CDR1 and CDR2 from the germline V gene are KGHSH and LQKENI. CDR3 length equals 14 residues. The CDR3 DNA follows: TGTGCCAGCTCACCCTTGGTCAGTACCTACGAGCAGTACTTC. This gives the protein CASSPLVSTYEQYF.

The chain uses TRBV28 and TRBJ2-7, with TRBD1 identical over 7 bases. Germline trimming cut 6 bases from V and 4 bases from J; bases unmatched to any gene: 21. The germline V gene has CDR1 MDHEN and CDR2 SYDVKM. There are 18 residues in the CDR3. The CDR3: CASSRMPGQPTERYEQYF. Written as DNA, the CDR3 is TGTGCCAGCAGCCGCATGCCGGGACAGCCGACCGAAAGGTACGAGCAGTACTTC.

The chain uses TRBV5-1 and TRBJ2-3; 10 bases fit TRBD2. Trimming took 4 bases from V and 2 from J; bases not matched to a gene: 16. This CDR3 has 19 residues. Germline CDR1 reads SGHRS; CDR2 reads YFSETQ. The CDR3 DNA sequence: TGCGCCAGCAGCCAAAAGGCAACTAGCGGGGCGCCTACCACAGATACGCAGTATTTT. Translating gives CASSQKATSGAPTTDTQYF.

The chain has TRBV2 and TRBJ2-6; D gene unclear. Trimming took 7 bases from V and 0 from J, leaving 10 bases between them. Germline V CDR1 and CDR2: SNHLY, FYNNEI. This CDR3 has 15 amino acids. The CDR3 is CASTRGRSGANVLTF. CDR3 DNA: TGTGCCAGCACAAGAGGCCGCTCTGGGGCCAACGTCCTGACTTTC.

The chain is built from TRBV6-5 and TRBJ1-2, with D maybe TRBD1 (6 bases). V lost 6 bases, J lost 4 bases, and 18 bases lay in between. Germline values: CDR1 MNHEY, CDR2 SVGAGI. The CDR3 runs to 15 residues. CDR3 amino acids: CASRREQGYGYGYTF. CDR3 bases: TGTGCCAGCAGGCGTGAACAGGGTTATGGCTATGGCTACACCTTC.

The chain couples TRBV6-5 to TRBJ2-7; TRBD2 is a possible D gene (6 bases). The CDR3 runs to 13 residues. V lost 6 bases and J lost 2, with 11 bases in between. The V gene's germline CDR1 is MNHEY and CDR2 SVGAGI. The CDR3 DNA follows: TGTGCCAGCAGGGCGGGGAACACCTACGAGCAGTACTTC. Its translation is CASRAGNTYEQYF.

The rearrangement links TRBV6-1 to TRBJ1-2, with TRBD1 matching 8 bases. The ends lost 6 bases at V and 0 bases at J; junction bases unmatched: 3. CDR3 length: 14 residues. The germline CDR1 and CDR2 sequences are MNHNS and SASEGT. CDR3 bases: TGTGCCAGCAGCCGGACAGGGACTAACTATGGCTACACCTTC. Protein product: CASSRTGTNYGYTF.

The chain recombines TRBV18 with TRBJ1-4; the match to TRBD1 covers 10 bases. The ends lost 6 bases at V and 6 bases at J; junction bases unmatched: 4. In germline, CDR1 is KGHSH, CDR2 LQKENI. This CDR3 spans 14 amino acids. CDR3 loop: CASSPGTGDEKLFF. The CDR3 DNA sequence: TGTGCCAGCTCGCCCGGGACAGGGGATGAAAAACTGTTTTTT.

The CDR3 bases are TGTGCCAGCAGCCGTGGGACAGAAGTCTACGAGCAGTACTTC. Its protein is CASSRGTEVYEQYF. The V gene is TRBV6-5, the J gene TRBJ2-7, with 7 bases identical to TRBD1. Per the germline V gene, CDR1 is MNHEY and CDR2 is SVGAGI. This CDR3 is 14 amino acids long. V was pared by 6 bases and J by 3 bases, with 8 bases of the junction left unmatched.

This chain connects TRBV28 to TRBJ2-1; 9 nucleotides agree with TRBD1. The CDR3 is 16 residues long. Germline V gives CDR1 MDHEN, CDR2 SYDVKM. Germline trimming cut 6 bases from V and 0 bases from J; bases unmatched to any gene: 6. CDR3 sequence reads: CASRNTGGYSYNEQFF. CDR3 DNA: TGTGCCAGCAGAAATACAGGGGGCTACTCCTACAATGAGCAGTTCTTC.